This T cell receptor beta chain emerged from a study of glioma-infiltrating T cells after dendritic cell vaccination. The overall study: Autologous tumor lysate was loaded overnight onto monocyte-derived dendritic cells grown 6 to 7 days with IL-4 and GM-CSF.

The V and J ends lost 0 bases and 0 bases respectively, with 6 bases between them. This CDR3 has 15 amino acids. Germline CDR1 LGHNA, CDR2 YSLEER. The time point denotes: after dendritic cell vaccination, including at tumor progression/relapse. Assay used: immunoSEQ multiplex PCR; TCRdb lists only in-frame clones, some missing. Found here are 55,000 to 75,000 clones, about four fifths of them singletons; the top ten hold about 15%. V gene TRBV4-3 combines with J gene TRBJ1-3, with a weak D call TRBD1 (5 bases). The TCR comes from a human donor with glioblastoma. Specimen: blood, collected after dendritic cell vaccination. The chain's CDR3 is CASSQDRVSGNTIYF. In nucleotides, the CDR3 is TGCGCCAGCAGCCAAGACAGGGTCTCTGGAAACACCATATATTTT.